Included here is one T cell receptor beta chain sequence, with context. In the authors' methods: Estimated nucleated cell counts came from reference gene primer amplification. Method: immunoSEQ multiplex PCR; TCRdb's copy keeps in-frame clones and lacks some. The V and J calls and clone size were taken over from that table, and D and trimming were inferred from the DNA. The table lists 60,000 to 65,000 clones, 74% of them singletons, with over 25% in the top ten. CDR1 and CDR2 (germline): MRHNA, SNTAGT. After removal of 5 bases from V and 9 bases from J, the junction contained 7 bases not matched to a gene. This CDR3 comprises 15 residues. These data belong to a study of blood T cell repertoires in COVID-19.

Sequenced material: peripheral blood. The chain has TRBV6-4 and TRBJ2-1; TRBD2 aligns across 13 bases. The TCR was taken from a woman aged 80 or over with acute or convalescent COVID-19. CDR3 nucleotides: TGTGCCAGCAGTCCACTAGCGGGAGGGCCCGGTGAGCAGTTCTTC. Translating gives CASSPLAGGPGEQFF.